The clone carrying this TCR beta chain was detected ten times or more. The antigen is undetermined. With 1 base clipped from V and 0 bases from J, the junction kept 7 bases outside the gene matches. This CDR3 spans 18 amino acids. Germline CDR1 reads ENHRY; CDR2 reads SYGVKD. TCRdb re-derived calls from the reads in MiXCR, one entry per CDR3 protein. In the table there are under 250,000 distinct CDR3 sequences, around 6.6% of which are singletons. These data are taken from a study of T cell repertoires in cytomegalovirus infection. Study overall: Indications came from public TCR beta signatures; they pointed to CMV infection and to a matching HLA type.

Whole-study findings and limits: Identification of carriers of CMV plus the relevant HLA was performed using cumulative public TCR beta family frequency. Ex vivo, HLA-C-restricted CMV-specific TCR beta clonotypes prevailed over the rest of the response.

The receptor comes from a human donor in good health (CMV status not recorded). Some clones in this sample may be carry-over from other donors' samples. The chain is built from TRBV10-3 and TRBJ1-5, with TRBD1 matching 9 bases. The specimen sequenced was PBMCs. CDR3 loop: CAISEFSGTGYSNQPQHF. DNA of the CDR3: TGTGCCATCAGTGAGTTCTCCGGGACAGGGTATAGCAATCAGCCCCAGCATTTT.